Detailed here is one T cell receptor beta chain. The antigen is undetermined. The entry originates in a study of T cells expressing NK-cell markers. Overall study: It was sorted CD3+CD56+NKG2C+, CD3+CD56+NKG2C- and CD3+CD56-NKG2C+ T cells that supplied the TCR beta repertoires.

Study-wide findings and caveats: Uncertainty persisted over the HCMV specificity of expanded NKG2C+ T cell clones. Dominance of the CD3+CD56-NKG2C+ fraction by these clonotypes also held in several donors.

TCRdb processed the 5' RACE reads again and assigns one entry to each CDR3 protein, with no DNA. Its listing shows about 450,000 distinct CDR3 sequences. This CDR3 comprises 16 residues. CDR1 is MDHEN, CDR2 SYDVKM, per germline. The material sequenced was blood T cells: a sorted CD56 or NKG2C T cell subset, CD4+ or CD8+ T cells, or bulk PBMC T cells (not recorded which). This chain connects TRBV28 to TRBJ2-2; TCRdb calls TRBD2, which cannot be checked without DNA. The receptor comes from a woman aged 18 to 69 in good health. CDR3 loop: CASSPGRGVNTGELFF.